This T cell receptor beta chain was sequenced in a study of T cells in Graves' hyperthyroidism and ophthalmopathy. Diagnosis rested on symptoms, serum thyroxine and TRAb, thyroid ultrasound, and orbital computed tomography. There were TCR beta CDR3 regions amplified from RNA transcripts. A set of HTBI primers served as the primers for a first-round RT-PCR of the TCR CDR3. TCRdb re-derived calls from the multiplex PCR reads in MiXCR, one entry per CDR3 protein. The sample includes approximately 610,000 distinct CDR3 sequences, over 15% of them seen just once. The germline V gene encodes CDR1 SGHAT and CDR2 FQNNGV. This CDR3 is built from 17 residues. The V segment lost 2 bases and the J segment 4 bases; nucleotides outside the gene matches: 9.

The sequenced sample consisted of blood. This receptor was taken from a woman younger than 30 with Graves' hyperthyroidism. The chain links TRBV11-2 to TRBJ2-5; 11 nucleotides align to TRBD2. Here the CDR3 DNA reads TGTGCCAGCAGCTTACAACTCTTAGCGGGGGGGTCAGAGACCCAGTACTTC. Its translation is CASSLQLLAGGSETQYF.